This entry lists 17 T cell receptor beta chains sequenced from one sample in a study of cytomegalovirus exposure and HLA in healthy donors. 60 Vbeta and 13 Jbeta primers were used in PCR. Profiled with immunoSEQ multiplex PCR; TCRdb holds only in-frame clones, not every one. This sample has about 120,000 clones, with approximately 77% found just once. Sequencing was done on a sample of PBMCs. Every receptor here comes from a man aged 50-59 years in good health and CMV-seropositive.

The chain combines TRBV13 with TRBJ1-1, with TRBD1 as a possible D gene (5 bases). This CDR3 is built from 12 residues. Germline lookup yields CDR1 PRHDT and CDR2 FYEKMQ (reference sequence). Between the trimmed V and J ends, which lost 5 bases and 7 bases, there was a span of 11 bases. The CDR3 reads CASSEYRFEAFF. The DNA for the CDR3 is TGTGCCAGCAGCGAGTACAGGTTTGAAGCTTTCTTT.

The chain links TRBV5-1 to TRBJ1-1, with 8 bases fitting TRBD1. The V gene's germline CDR1 is SGHRS and CDR2 YFSETQ. With V trimmed by 5 bases and J by 4 bases, 7 bases remained unmatched. CDR3 size: 14 residues. The DNA of the CDR3 is TGCGCCAGCAGGACCGACAGGGGAGGCACTGAAGCTTTCTTT. Encoded protein: CASRTDRGGTEAFF.

The sample holds one count of this clone. The chain carries TRBV19 and TRBJ1-3; the D is unclear. CDR3 length: 13 residues. Trimming took off 7 bases at V and 3 bases at J, with 10 bases between the two ends. Germline V gene data show CDR1 as LNHDA and CDR2 as SQIVND (reference sequence). The CDR3 DNA reads as TGTGCCAGTACCACCCGAGGTGGAAACACCATATATTTT. This codes for CASTTRGGNTIYF. The whole variable domain, remainder taken from reference TRBV19 and TRBJ1-3, is DGGITQSPKYLFRKEGQNVTLSCEQNLNHDAMYWYRQDPGQGLRLIYYSQIVNDFQKGDIAEGYSVSREKKESFPLTVTSAQKNPTAFYLCASTTRGGNTIYFGEGSWLTVV.

The chain is built from TRBV7-8 and TRBJ1-5, with D tentatively TRBD1 (6 bases). The CDR3 covers 17 residues. V was clipped by 1 base and J by 0 bases, with 13 bases between them. Germline CDR1 SGHVS, CDR2 FQNEAQ. The CDR3 loop is CASSLVSGAHSNQPQHF. The CDR3 DNA follows: TGTGCCAGCAGCTTAGTGTCAGGGGCCCATAGCAATCAGCCCCAGCATTTT.

The rearrangement uses TRBV5-1 and TRBJ2-1; 12 bases map to TRBD2. Germline CDR1 is SGHRS and CDR2 is YFSETQ. J gave up 7 bases and V 0 bases, and 8 bases lay outside the gene matches. CDR3 length equals 17 residues. The CDR3 is CASSLASSGRVGNEQFF. The DNA for the CDR3 is TGCGCCAGCAGCTTGGCGTCTAGCGGGAGGGTAGGAAATGAGCAGTTCTTC.

V gene TRBV6-5 combines with J gene TRBJ2-7, with TRBD1 matching over 7 bases. Per germline, CDR1 MNHEY and CDR2 SVGAGI. This CDR3 is 13 amino acids long. With V trimmed by 5 bases and J by 5 bases, 6 bases remained unmatched. The CDR3: CASSDRAGDEQYF. As DNA, the CDR3 is TGTGCCAGCAGTGACAGGGCTGGCGACGAGCAGTACTTC.

V gene TRBV6-5 combines with J gene TRBJ2-2, with TRBD1 matching 7 bases. V lost 6 bases, J lost 1 base, and 5 bases stayed unmatched. The CDR3 length is 15 residues. The germline gives CDR1 MNHEY, CDR2 SVGAGI. The CDR3 sequence is CASRRDSLNTGELFF. CDR3 DNA: TGTGCCAGCAGAAGGGACAGCTTGAACACCGGGGAGCTGTTTTTT.

This clone showed up just once. The chain is built from TRBV7-9 and TRBJ1-4; 7 nucleotides match TRBD1. CDR1 and CDR2 from the germline V gene are SEHNR and FQNEAQ (reference sequence). The J segment lost 3 bases and the V segment lost 5 bases, leaving 6 bases of the junction unmatched. The CDR3 runs 15 residues. The CDR3 loop reads CASSPLDRPNEKLFF. In DNA form, the CDR3 reads TGTGCCAGCAGCCCATTGGACAGGCCTAATGAAAAACTGTTTTTT.

This chain uses TRBV2 with TRBJ1-5; D is unclear. Trimming shortened V by 2 bases and J by 9 bases, and 11 bases separated the two germline ends. Germline CDR1 is SNHLY and CDR2 is FYNNEI. This CDR3 contains 13 residues. The CDR3: CASSERGVGPQHF. CDR3 in DNA: TGTGCCAGCAGTGAACGGGGAGTCGGGCCCCAGCATTTT.

J is TRBJ2-7 and V is TRBV27; TRBD1 matches at 9 bases. The length of the CDR3 is 14 residues. Germline CDR1 is MNHEY and CDR2 is SMNVEV (reference sequence). V lost 5 bases to trimming and J lost 5 bases; unmatched junction nucleotides: 7. CDR3 nucleotide sequence: TGTGCCAGCAGTCACCCACAGGGGGCCAACGAGCAGTACTTC. It yields the protein CASSHPQGANEQYF.

This clone was recorded a few times. CDR3 DNA sequence: TGCGCCAGCACTGGACAGATCAATATACAGCCCCAGCATTTT. Amino acid sequence: CASTGQINIQPQHF. The genes are TRBV10-2 and TRBJ1-5, with a tentative D call TRBD1 (6 bases). CDR1 WSHSY and CDR2 SAAADI come from the germline V gene. The V gene lost 7 bases and the J gene lost 7 bases, with 17 bases spanning the gap. CDR3 size: 14 residues.

On this clone itself: The germline gene is not matched at one end of the junction; a read error may be the cause. V is TRBV2 and J is TRBJ2-4; TRBD1 aligns across 7 bases. The CDR3 totals 17 residues. Germline-derived CDR1 and CDR2 are SNHLY and FYNNEI. The CDR3 nucleotides read TGTGCCAGCACTGAAGGGGGCAGGGCCTTAGCCAAAAACATTCAGTACTTC. Amino acids: CASTEGGRALAKNIQYF.

The chain is built from TRBV7-8 and TRBJ1-1; a possible D gene is TRBD1 (6 bases). This CDR3 has 15 amino acids. V was clipped by 1 base and J by 6 bases, with 15 bases between them. CDR1 is SGHVS, CDR2 FQNEAQ, per germline. CDR3: CASSLEGARGAEAFF. CDR3 nucleotide sequence: TGTGCCAGCAGCTTAGAAGGTGCCAGGGGCGCTGAAGCTTTCTTT.

V usage is TRBV19 and J usage is TRBJ1-1; D perhaps matches TRBD1 (6 bases). This CDR3 has 15 amino acids. Germline-derived CDR1 and CDR2 are LNHDA and SQIVND (reference sequence). Trimming left V 6 bases short and J 2 bases short, with 16 bases between. Here the CDR3 DNA reads TGTGCCAGTAGATCCCTTGGGGGCGCTAACACTGAAGCTTTCTTT. Protein product: CASRSLGGANTEAFF.

This chain links TRBV2 with TRBJ2-7; D call uncertain. Germline assignment: CDR1 SNHLY and CDR2 FYNNEI. V gave up 6 bases and J gave up 0 bases, with 3 bases separating them. CDR3 length: 11 amino acids. The CDR3 reads CASRYSYEQYF. CDR3 bases: TGTGCCAGCAGGTACTCCTACGAGCAGTACTTC.

This clone appeared a single time. The chain uses TRBV2 and TRBJ1-2; D is possibly TRBD1 (5 bases). The germline V and J ends were trimmed by 8 bases and 5 bases, with 6 bases remaining between them. From germline, CDR1 is SNHLY and CDR2 FYNNEI. The CDR3 spans 10 residues. As DNA, the CDR3 is TGTGCCAGCCGGGGGTATGGCTACACCTTC. Translating it yields CASRGYGYTF.

The chain combines TRBV30 with TRBJ2-7; 7 nucleotides match TRBD1. The J segment lost 5 bases and the V segment lost 2 bases, leaving 6 bases of the junction unmatched. The V gene's germline CDR1 is GTSNPN and CDR2 SVGIG (reference sequence). The CDR3 runs to 13 residues. The CDR3 DNA is TGTGCCTGGAGTAGATCGGGGACAGACGAGCAGTACTTC. Amino acid sequence: CAWSRSGTDEQYF.